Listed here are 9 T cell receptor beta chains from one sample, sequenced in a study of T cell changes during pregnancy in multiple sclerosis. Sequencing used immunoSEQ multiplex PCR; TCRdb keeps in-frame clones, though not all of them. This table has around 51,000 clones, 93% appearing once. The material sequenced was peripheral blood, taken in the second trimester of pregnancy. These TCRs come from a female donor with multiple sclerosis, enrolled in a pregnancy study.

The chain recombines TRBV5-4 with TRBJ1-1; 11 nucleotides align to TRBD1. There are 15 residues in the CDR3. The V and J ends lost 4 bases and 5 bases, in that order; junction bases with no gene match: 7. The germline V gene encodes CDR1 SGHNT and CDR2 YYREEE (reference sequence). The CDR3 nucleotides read TGTGCCAGCAGCAGAGGACAGGGGGCACTGACTGAAGCTTTCTTT. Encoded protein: CASSRGQGALTEAFF.

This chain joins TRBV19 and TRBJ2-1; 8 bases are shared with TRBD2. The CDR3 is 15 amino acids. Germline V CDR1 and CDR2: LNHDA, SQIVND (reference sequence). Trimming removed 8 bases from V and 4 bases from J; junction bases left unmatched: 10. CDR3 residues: CASGSGSFSYNEQFF. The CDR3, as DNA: TGTGCCAGTGGCAGCGGGAGTTTTTCGTACAATGAGCAGTTCTTC.

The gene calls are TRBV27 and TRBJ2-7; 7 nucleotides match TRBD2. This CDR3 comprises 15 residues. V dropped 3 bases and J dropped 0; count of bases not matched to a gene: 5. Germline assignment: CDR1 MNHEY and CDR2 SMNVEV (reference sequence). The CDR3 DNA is TGTGCCAGCAGTTTCAGCGGGGCAAGCTCCTACGAGCAGTACTTC. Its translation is CASSFSGASSYEQYF.

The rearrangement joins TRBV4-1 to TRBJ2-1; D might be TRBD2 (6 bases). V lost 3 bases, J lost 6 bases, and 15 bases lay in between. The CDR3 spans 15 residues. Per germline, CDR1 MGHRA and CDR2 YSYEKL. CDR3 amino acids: CASSHRASESNEQFF. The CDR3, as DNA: TGCGCCAGCAGCCATAGGGCTAGCGAGTCCAATGAGCAGTTCTTC.

Here the CDR3 reads CASRLAEQGAPYEQYF. In DNA form, the CDR3 reads TGTGCAAGTCGCTTAGCGGAACAGGGAGCCCCCTACGAGCAGTACTTC. The chain combines TRBV12-2 with TRBJ2-7; TRBD1, as called in the table, went unchecked against the DNA. TRBV12-2 corresponds to a pseudogene. CDR3 length equals 16 residues.

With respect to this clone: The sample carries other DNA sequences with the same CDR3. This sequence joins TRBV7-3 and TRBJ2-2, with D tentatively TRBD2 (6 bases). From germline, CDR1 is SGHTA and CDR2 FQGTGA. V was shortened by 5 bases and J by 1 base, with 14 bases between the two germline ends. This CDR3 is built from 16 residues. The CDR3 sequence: CASSPARGGNTGELFF. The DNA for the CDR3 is TGTGCCAGCAGCCCGGCGCGGGGTGGGAACACCGGGGAGCTGTTTTTT.

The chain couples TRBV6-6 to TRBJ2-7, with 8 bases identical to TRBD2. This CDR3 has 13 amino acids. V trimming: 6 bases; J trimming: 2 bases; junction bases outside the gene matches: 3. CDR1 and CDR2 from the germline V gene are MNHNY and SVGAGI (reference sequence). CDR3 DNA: TGTGCCAGCAGCACGACTAGCGCCTACGAGCAGTACTTC. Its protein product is CASSTTSAYEQYF.

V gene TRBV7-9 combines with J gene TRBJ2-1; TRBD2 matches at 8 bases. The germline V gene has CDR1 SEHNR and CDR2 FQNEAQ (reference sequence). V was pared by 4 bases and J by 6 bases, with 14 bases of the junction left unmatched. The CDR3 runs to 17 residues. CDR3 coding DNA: TGTGCCAGCAGCTATCCCCACACGGGAGGGCCCCTCAATGAGCAGTTCTTC. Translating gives CASSYPHTGGPLNEQFF. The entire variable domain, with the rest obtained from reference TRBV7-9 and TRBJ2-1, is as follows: DTGVSQNPRHKITKRGQNVTFRCDPISEHNRLYWYRQTLGQGPEFLTYFQNEAQLEKSRLLSDRFSAERPKGSFSTLEIQRTEQGDSAMYLCASSYPHTGGPLNEQFFGPGTRLTVL.

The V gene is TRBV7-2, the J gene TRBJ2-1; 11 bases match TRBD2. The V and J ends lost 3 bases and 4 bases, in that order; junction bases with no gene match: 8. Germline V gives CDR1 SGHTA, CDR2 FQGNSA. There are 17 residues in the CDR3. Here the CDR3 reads CASSLNGGTSGYNEQFF. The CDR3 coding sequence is TGTGCCAGCAGCTTGAACGGTGGGACTAGCGGTTACAATGAGCAGTTCTTC. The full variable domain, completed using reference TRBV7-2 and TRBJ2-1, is GAGVSQSPSNKVTEKGKDVELRCDPISGHTALYWYRQSLGQGLEFLIYFQGNSAPDKSGLPSDRFSAERTGGSVSTLTIQRTQQEDSAVYLCASSLNGGTSGYNEQFFGPGTRLTVL.